The 20 T cell receptor beta chains given below trace back to one sample, sequenced in a study of regulatory T cells in long-lasting Graves disease. For TCR beta, libraries came from iRepertoire HTBI primers and Arm-PCR of CDR3 regions. TCRdb used MiXCR to reprocess the multiplex PCR reads, holding one entry per CDR3 protein. Here the sample spans approximately 300,000 distinct CDR3 sequences, 15% to 20% being singletons. Time point defined: newly diagnosed GD, antithyroid drugs for less than 3 months. Scientists built the TCR library using RNA that was extracted from PBMCs. Here the sequenced sample was peripheral blood mononuclear cells (PBMCs), taken at new diagnosis, from a patient treated with antithyroid drugs. These receptors were obtained from a female donor with Graves disease.

J is TRBJ2-2 and V is TRBV12-3 or TRBV12-4, with D perhaps matching TRBD1 or TRBD2 (5 bases each). Trimming took off 3 bases at V and 0 bases at J, with 14 bases between the two ends. The CDR3 is 17 residues long. CDR3 loop: CASSFGTGRPNTGELFF. DNA of the CDR3: TGTGCCAGCAGTTTTGGGACCGGGCGTCCGAACACCGGGGAGCTGTTTTTT.

This clonotype was found many times. The CDR3 region is CSALPPGAGSSYNEQFF. Here the CDR3 DNA reads TGCAGTGCCCTACCCCCTGGAGCGGGGAGCTCCTACAATGAGCAGTTCTTC. The chain combines TRBV20-1 with TRBJ2-1; 7 nucleotides line up with TRBD2. Germline V lookup: CDR1 DFQATT, CDR2 SNEGSKA (reference sequence). Trimming at V came to 6 bases and at J to 0 bases, leaving 14 bases not matched to a gene. CDR3 length: 17 residues.

This clonotype was counted many times. The chain carries TRBV28 and TRBJ1-2, with D possibly matching TRBD1 (6 bases). CDR3 length: 15 amino acids. The germline V gene encodes CDR1 MDHEN and CDR2 SYDVKM. V lost 5 bases and J 3 bases, leaving 16 bases between the germline ends. The chain's CDR3 is CASSTSIQGYYGYTF. Written as DNA, the CDR3 is TGTGCCAGCAGTACAAGCATACAGGGATACTATGGCTACACCTTC.

This clonotype appeared many times. The chain uses TRBV6-1 and TRBJ2-7, with D hard to call. The CDR3 covers 14 residues. V lost 4 bases to trimming and J lost 2 bases, with 12 bases between them. Germline V lookup: CDR1 MNHNS, CDR2 SASEGT. Here the CDR3 reads CASSAVGTTYEQYF. The CDR3 DNA sequence: TGTGCCAGCAGTGCCGTAGGCACAACCTACGAGCAGTACTTC.

This clonotype was counted ten times or more. This sequence joins TRBV19 and TRBJ2-5; 7 nucleotides agree with TRBD2. The CDR3 sequence is 15 residues long. V trimming: 3 bases; J trimming: 2 bases; junction bases outside the gene matches: 6. Germline V CDR1 and CDR2: LNHDA, SQIVND (reference sequence). The CDR3 here is CASSMRREVQETQYF. The CDR3 nucleotides read TGTGCCAGTAGTATGCGACGGGAGGTTCAAGAGACCCAGTACTTC.

The rearrangement joins TRBV28 to TRBJ1-2, with 7 bases matching TRBD1. Germline V CDR1 and CDR2: MDHEN, SYDVKM. The CDR3 length is 12 residues. Trimming cost V 8 bases and J 5 bases; bases outside gene matches: 5. CDR3 loop: CASGPGQYGYTF. The CDR3 nucleotides are TGTGCCAGCGGCCCGGGACAGTATGGCTACACCTTC.

The sample holds many counts of this clonotype. The chain is built from TRBV7-9 and TRBJ2-5; 7 nucleotides align to TRBD1. The ends lost 7 bases at V and 9 bases at J; junction bases unmatched: 5. This CDR3 is 11 amino acids long. CDR1 is SEHNR, CDR2 FQNEAQ, per germline (reference sequence). The CDR3 loop is CASIVQGSQYF. As DNA, the CDR3 is TGTGCCAGCATTGTACAGGGGTCCCAGTACTTC. The variable domain in full, with the rest retrieved from reference TRBV7-9 and TRBJ2-5, is DTGVSQNPRHKITKRGQNVTFRCDPISEHNRLYWYRQTLGQGPEFLTYFQNEAQLEKSRLLSDRFSAERPKGSFSTLEIQRTEQGDSAMYLCASIVQGSQYFGPGTRLLVL.

The table lists this clonotype with a few counts. The gene calls are TRBV28 and TRBJ1-5; D is undetermined. V was trimmed by 2 bases and J by 4 bases, leaving 9 bases between them. The CDR3 is 14 amino acids. Germline loops: CDR1 MDHEN, CDR2 SYDVKM. The CDR3 loop is CASSLRPSNQPQHF. The CDR3 DNA follows: TGTGCCAGCAGTTTACGCCCTAGTAATCAGCCCCAGCATTTT.

This clonotype was seen repeatedly, ten times or more. V usage is TRBV11-1 and J usage is TRBJ2-7; D gene unclear. CDR1 is SGHAT and CDR2 is FQDESV in the germline V gene (reference sequence). The V and J ends lost 0 bases and 4 bases respectively, with 19 bases between them. The CDR3 extends over 17 amino acids. CDR3 nucleotide sequence: TGTGCCAGCAGCTTAGCAGGTCGTGATACTCCCATTTACGAGCAGTACTTC. Translated, it gives CASSLAGRDTPIYEQYF.

This chain connects TRBV20-1 to TRBJ2-1, with 9 bases fitting TRBD2. Germline V gene sequence: CDR1 DFQATT, CDR2 SNEGSKA (reference sequence). This CDR3 has 18 residues. After removal of 4 bases from V and 0 bases from J, the junction contained 13 bases not matched to a gene. The CDR3 DNA reads TGCAGTGCTACCCCCGGACTAAGCGGGGGGAGCTCCTACAATGAGCAGTTCTTC. This encodes CSATPGLSGGSSYNEQFF.

This clonotype was seen a handful of times. This likely reflects a read error, since a far larger clone is one base away. V and J are TRBV6-1 and TRBJ2-1; a weak D match, TRBD2 (6 bases). The end of the DNA fits TRBJ2-5 better, so the J call may be wrong. The CDR3 has 16 amino acids. The germline gives CDR1 MNHNS, CDR2 SASEGT. CDR3 protein: CASLEWTGEGGETQYF. The CDR3 DNA reads TGTGCCAGCCTCGAATGGACGGGAGAGGGAGGAGAGACCCAGTACTTC.

In this sample, this clonotype turned up many times. This rearrangement joins TRBV3-1 to TRBJ1-1, with a possible D match to TRBD1 (6 bases). The V end was cut by 1 base, the J end by 1 base, with 10 bases between. The germline V gene has CDR1 LGHDT and CDR2 YNNKEL (reference sequence). This CDR3 comprises 15 residues. CDR3 region: CASSQGGQKNTEAFF. CDR3 bases: TGTGCCAGCAGCCAAGGCGGACAGAAGAACACTGAAGCTTTCTTT.

As concerns this clonotype: A read error is possible here, since a much larger clone lies one base away. The V and J genes are TRBV19 and TRBJ1-4, with 9 bases matching TRBD1. Unmatched junction bases numbered 11, after V lost 8 bases and J lost 7 bases. Germline V gene data show CDR1 as LNHDA and CDR2 as SQIVND (reference sequence). The CDR3 runs to 15 residues. CDR3: CASGTRTGVGEKLFF. As DNA, the CDR3 is TGTGCCAGTGGCACACGGACAGGGGTTGGTGAAAAACTGTTTTTT.

This clonotype appeared many times. The chain is built from TRBV27 and TRBJ2-2; D is possibly TRBD2 (6 bases). The germline CDR1 and CDR2 sequences are MNHEY and SMNVEV (reference sequence). With 4 bases removed from V and 6 bases from J, the gap between germline ends came to 15 bases. There are 15 residues in the CDR3. The DNA for the CDR3 is TGTGCCAGCAGTTCCATCGCTACTAGCTCCGGGGAGCTGTTTTTT. Translation gives CASSSIATSSGELFF.

Worth noting for this clonotype: One base separates it from a far larger clone, so it is likely a read error. J is TRBJ2-3 and V is TRBV27; possibly TRBD1 or TRBD2 for D (5 bases each). CDR3 size: 11 residues. Germline V gene sequence: CDR1 MNHEY, CDR2 SMNVEV (reference sequence). V was cut by 8 bases and J by 4 bases, with 7 bases left in between. The CDR3 sequence: CASGDADTQYF. The CDR3 nucleotides read TGTGCCAGCGGGGACGCAGATACGCAGTATTTT.

The chain has TRBV7-9 and TRBJ2-3; 7 nucleotides line up with TRBD2. Germline V gives CDR1 SEHNR, CDR2 FQNEAQ (reference sequence). This CDR3 is 19 amino acids long. With 5 bases clipped from V and 0 bases from J, the junction kept 17 bases outside the gene matches. This CDR3 reads CASSNIWTSTGLSTDTQYF. As DNA, the CDR3 is TGTGCCAGCAGCAACATTTGGACTAGTACGGGACTTAGCACAGATACGCAGTATTTT. Together with reference TRBV7-9 and TRBJ2-3, the CDR3 gives the full variable domain: DTGVSQNPRHKITKRGQNVTFRCDPISEHNRLYWYRQTLGQGPEFLTYFQNEAQLEKSRLLSDRFSAERPKGSFSTLEIQRTEQGDSAMYLCASSNIWTSTGLSTDTQYFGPGTRLTVL.

At least ten counts were recorded for this clonotype. The rearrangement joins TRBV28 to TRBJ2-7; 8 bases align to TRBD1. The CDR3 runs to 15 residues. V dropped 4 bases and J dropped 4; count of bases not matched to a gene: 9. The germline gives CDR1 MDHEN, CDR2 SYDVKM. CDR3 region: CASSSPRTGMYEQYF. For the CDR3, the DNA is TGTGCCAGCAGTTCACCTCGGACAGGGATGTACGAGCAGTACTTC.

This clonotype showed up many times. The rearrangement links TRBV6-1 to TRBJ2-1, with D perhaps TRBD1 or TRBD2 (5 bases each). CDR1 is MNHNS and CDR2 is SASEGT in the germline V gene. The CDR3 consists of 16 residues. Trimming took off 6 bases at V and 4 bases at J, with 19 bases between the two ends. The CDR3 DNA sequence: TGTGCCAGCAGAAACCGGGACCACCGAGGTTACAATGAGCAGTTCTTC. This codes for CASRNRDHRGYNEQFF.

This clonotype has ten or more counts. The rearrangement links TRBV12-3 or TRBV12-4 to TRBJ2-7; tentative D call: TRBD1 (6 bases). The CDR3 contains 13 residues. Trimming removed 7 bases from V and 6 bases from J, with 16 bases in between. The CDR3 DNA reads TGTGCCAGCACCCTGGGGGCGTCGAGCGAGCAGTACTTC. This translates into CASTLGASSEQYF.

This clonotype was seen at least ten times. The chain has TRBV12-3 or TRBV12-4 and TRBJ1-2, with D possibly matching TRBD1 (5 bases). The V end was cut by 5 bases, the J end by 8 bases, with 15 bases between. The CDR3 sequence is 13 residues long. The CDR3 nucleotides read TGTGCCAGCAGTCTTGCAGGGTTGGGCGGCTACACCTTC. This translates into CASSLAGLGGYTF.